The 28 T cell receptor beta chains listed next were all sequenced from one sample in a study of T cells after yellow fever vaccination. TCRdb used MiXCR to reprocess the 5' RACE reads, holding one entry per CDR3 protein. The data contain about 340,000 distinct CDR3 sequences, about 4% of them seen just once; the ten biggest clones take up 24%. The source material was PBMCs, sampled 5 days after the yellow fever booster vaccination. The source is a man younger than 30 who received the YFV17D yellow fever vaccine.

The CDR3 sequence: CASSISGTGNTEAFF. As DNA, the CDR3 is TGTGCCAGTAGTATTTCCGGGACAGGGAACACTGAAGCTTTCTTT. This chain connects TRBV19 to TRBJ1-1; the match to TRBD1 covers 8 bases. J was trimmed by 1 base and V by 3 bases; bases with no gene match: 4. The CDR3 sequence is 15 residues long. Germline CDR1 is LNHDA and CDR2 is SQIVND (reference sequence).

In this sample, this clonotype turned up a few times. The rearrangement links TRBV24-1 to TRBJ2-5; TRBD1 matches 7 bases. The ends lost 3 bases at V and 5 bases at J; junction bases unmatched: 8. Germline loops: CDR1 KGHDR, CDR2 SFDVKD. This CDR3 has 15 amino acids. Here the CDR3 DNA reads TGTGCCACCAGTGATGGCAGGGGGTCCGGGGAGACCCAGTACTTC. Protein: CATSDGRGSGETQYF.

This clonotype was detected only a few times. This chain joins TRBV28 and TRBJ1-2; D remains unclear. V was pared by 7 bases and J by 5 bases, with 26 bases between. Germline assignment: CDR1 MDHEN and CDR2 SYDVKM. The length of the CDR3 is 17 residues. CDR3 sequence: CASNIPAGGGRKYGYTF. The CDR3 DNA is TGTGCCAGCAACATTCCGGCTGGAGGAGGGCGGAAGTATGGCTACACCTTC.

V is TRBV14 and J is TRBJ2-3, with TRBD1 matching 7 bases. The CDR3 has 13 amino acids. V was pared by 4 bases and J by 7 bases, with 5 bases of the junction left unmatched. CDR1 and CDR2 (germline): SGHDN, FVKESK. The chain's CDR3 is CASSLGTVNTQYF. CDR3 in DNA: TGTGCCAGCAGCCTTGGGACAGTGAATACGCAGTATTTT.

This rearrangement joins TRBV19 to TRBJ2-1; D is ambiguous. The CDR3 is 15 amino acids. Germline V gene lookup returns CDR1 LNHDA and CDR2 SQIVND (reference sequence). V dropped 2 bases and J dropped 0 bases, with 8 bases sitting between them. The CDR3 loop is CASSIRLSSYNEQFF. The CDR3 coding sequence is TGTGCCAGTAGTATACGACTGAGCTCCTACAATGAGCAGTTCTTC.

Here the CDR3 DNA reads TGCGCCAGCAGCTGGGTGGGTACCGCCGGGGAGCTGTTTTTT. Its protein is CASSWVGTAGELFF. The chain couples TRBV5-1 to TRBJ2-2; no definite D call. The V and J ends lost 3 bases and 6 bases respectively, with 12 bases between them. The CDR3 is made up of 14 amino acids. CDR1 is SGHRS and CDR2 is YFSETQ in the germline V gene.

The chain combines TRBV27 with TRBJ2-7; D is unclear. The CDR3 has 15 residues. Germline V gene lookup returns CDR1 MNHEY and CDR2 SMNVEV (reference sequence). Trimming removed 6 bases from V and 2 bases from J, with 17 bases in between. The CDR3 loop reads CASSLRYVGPYEQYF. In DNA, the CDR3 is TGTGCCAGCAGCCTTAGATACGTCGGCCCCTACGAGCAGTACTTC.

This clonotype was recorded many times. This chain links TRBV5-1 with TRBJ2-5; tentative D call: TRBD1 (6 bases). Trimming shortened V by 2 bases and J by 0 bases, and 11 bases separated the two germline ends. This CDR3 has 15 amino acids. The V gene's germline CDR1 is SGHRS and CDR2 YFSETQ. The CDR3 DNA sequence: TGCGCCAGCAGCTTCACAGGGCAGCACCAAGAGACCCAGTACTTC. Amino acid sequence: CASSFTGQHQETQYF.

This clonotype was found a few times. The chain employs TRBV12-3 or TRBV12-4 and TRBJ1-6; D gene ambiguous. The germline V and J ends were trimmed by 6 bases and 0 bases, with 12 bases remaining between them. The CDR3 consists of 16 residues. CDR3 bases: TGTGCCAGCAGGTTCGGAGGGAGCTCCTATAATTCACCCCTCCACTTT. This codes for CASRFGGSSYNSPLHF.

CDR3 sequence reads: CATKTGFEAFF. DNA of the CDR3: TGTGCCACCAAGACAGGGTTTGAAGCTTTCTTT. J is TRBJ1-1 and V is TRBV19; TRBD1 agrees at 7 bases. The CDR3 covers 11 residues. Losses at the gene ends were 10 bases for V and 7 bases for J; bases not matched to a gene: 6. CDR1 LNHDA and CDR2 SQIVND come from the germline V gene (reference sequence).

This chain connects TRBV5-1 to TRBJ2-1, with D tentatively TRBD2 (6 bases). Trimming took off 7 bases at V and 8 bases at J, with 22 bases between the two ends. Germline assignment: CDR1 SGHRS and CDR2 YFSETQ. The CDR3 covers 15 residues. CDR3 in amino acids: CASRGGLGGEYEQFF. In DNA, the CDR3 is TGCGCCAGCCGCGGCGGGTTAGGAGGGGAGTATGAGCAGTTCTTC.

The chain joins TRBV12-3 or TRBV12-4 to TRBJ1-2, with D tentatively TRBD1 (6 bases). The CDR3 length is 14 residues. Trimming shortened V by 4 bases and J by 4 bases, and 13 bases separated the two germline ends. The DNA for the CDR3 is TGTGCCAGCAGTTATGGCAGGGGTGGCTATGGCTACACCTTC. It translates to CASSYGRGGYGYTF.

The chain joins TRBV5-1 to TRBJ1-6; D perhaps matches TRBD1 (5 bases). The V gene lost 7 bases and the J gene lost 5 bases, with 13 bases spanning the gap. The CDR3 runs to 14 residues. In germline, CDR1 is SGHRS, CDR2 YFSETQ. In nucleotides, the CDR3 is TGCGCCAGCGGGGGTGGTAGAAATAATTCACCCCTCCACTTT. Protein sequence: CASGGGRNNSPLHF. Variable domain in full (rest from reference TRBV5-1 and TRBJ1-6): KAGVTQTPRYLIKTRGQQVTLSCSPISGHRSVSWYQQTPGQGLQFLFEYFSETQRNKGNFPGRFSGRQFSNSRSEMNVSTLELGDSALYLCASGGGRNNSPLHFGNGTRLTVT.

This clonotype came up many times. The V gene is TRBV20-1, the J gene TRBJ1-6; D is uncertain. The germline V and J ends were trimmed by 0 bases and 8 bases, with 20 bases remaining between them. Germline-derived CDR1 and CDR2 are DFQATT and SNEGSKA (reference sequence). The CDR3 length is 17 residues. This CDR3 is CSARDVPGSGGDSPLHF. CDR3 in DNA: TGCAGTGCTAGAGATGTTCCGGGGTCAGGAGGTGATTCACCCCTCCACTTT.

There are many counts of this clonotype. This chain links TRBV11-2 with TRBJ1-1, with 8 bases identical to TRBD1. The CDR3 length is 14 residues. Germline V gene data show CDR1 as SGHAT and CDR2 as FQNNGV. The trim removed 4 bases at V and 4 bases at J, leaving 5 bases unmatched. Written as DNA, the CDR3 is TGTGCCAGCAGCTATAATACAGGGGGCACTGAAGCTTTCTTT. This translates into CASSYNTGGTEAFF.

The CDR3 bases are TGTGCCAGTAGGGTAACCGGGACATGGATCTACGAGCAGTACTTC. Translation: CASRVTGTWIYEQYF. The genes are TRBV19 and TRBJ2-7; D perhaps matches TRBD1 (6 bases). CDR3 size: 15 residues. The germline CDR1 and CDR2 sequences are LNHDA and SQIVND (reference sequence). Trimming removed 6 bases from V and 3 bases from J, with 18 bases in between.

In its sample, this clonotype was seen many times. The genes are TRBV5-1 and TRBJ1-5; 9 positions agree with TRBD1. Germline CDR1 is SGHRS and CDR2 is YFSETQ. Losses at the gene ends were 4 bases for V and 4 bases for J; bases not matched to a gene: 9. The CDR3 consists of 16 residues. The CDR3 DNA sequence: TGCGCCAGCAGCACCGACAGGGGGGTAGCAAATCAGCCCCAGCATTTT. This sequence encodes CASSTDRGVANQPQHF.

The V call is TRBV12-3 or TRBV12-4, the J call TRBJ1-3; D is unclear. The CDR3 runs to 12 residues. Trimming left V 5 bases short and J 7 bases short, with 9 bases between. The DNA for the CDR3 is TGTGCCAGCAGTGACACACGGAACACCATATATTTT. It translates to CASSDTRNTIYF.

This clonotype has a handful of counts. The chain employs TRBV5-6 and TRBJ2-5, with D tentatively TRBD1 or TRBD2 (5 bases each). With 6 bases removed from V and 5 bases from J, the gap between germline ends came to 14 bases. Germline lookup yields CDR1 SGHDT and CDR2 YYEEEE. The CDR3 extends over 13 amino acids. CDR3 sequence: CASNPGTTETQYF. The CDR3 coding sequence is TGTGCCAGCAACCCCGGGACCACGGAGACCCAGTACTTC. Based on the CDR3 plus reference TRBV5-6 and TRBJ2-5, the full variable domain is DAGVTQSPTHLIKTRGQQVTLRCSPKSGHDTVSWYQQALGQGPQFIFQYYEEEERQRGNFPDRFSGHQFPNYSSELNVNALLLGDSALYLCASNPGTTETQYFGPGTRLLVL.

A few counts support this clonotype. The J gene is TRBJ1-2, the V gene TRBV19; TRBD1 is a possible D gene (5 bases). Germline V lookup: CDR1 LNHDA, CDR2 SQIVND (reference sequence). Trimming stripped 7 bases from V and 5 bases from J, with 20 bases between. This CDR3 contains 15 residues. Here the CDR3 DNA reads TGTGCCAGTAAGGTCGGAGCAGGGTCAGGGTATGGCTACACCTTC. Amino acids: CASKVGAGSGYGYTF.

This chain uses TRBV20-1 with TRBJ2-7; D is uncertain. The CDR3 totals 14 residues. V dropped 0 bases and J dropped 1 base, with 10 bases sitting between them. Germline values: CDR1 DFQATT, CDR2 SNEGSKA (reference sequence). Here the CDR3 DNA reads TGCAGTGCTAGAGACGCCGGGTATTCCTACGAGCAGTACGTC. This encodes CSARDAGYSYEQYV.

In this sample, this clonotype turned up a few times. The chain is built from TRBV5-5 and TRBJ1-5, with 7 positions matching TRBD1. CDR1 and CDR2 (germline): SGHKS, YYEKEE (reference sequence). CDR3 length: 15 residues. With 0 bases clipped from V and 9 bases from J, the junction kept 9 bases outside the gene matches. The CDR3 DNA reads TGTGCCAGCAGCTTGGGACAGGGCGTGGCCAGGCCCCAGCATTTT. Protein: CASSLGQGVARPQHF.

This clonotype was detected only a few times. The V and J genes are TRBV5-1 and TRBJ2-3, with 10 bases aligning to TRBD1. This CDR3 region has 14 residues. The V gene's germline CDR1 is SGHRS and CDR2 YFSETQ. V shed 7 bases and J 4 bases; nucleotides not matched to a gene: 6. The CDR3 loop reads CASALGQGADTQYF. CDR3 sequence (DNA): TGCGCCAGCGCTCTAGGACAGGGGGCAGATACGCAGTATTTT.

This clonotype showed up just a few times. The V call is TRBV7-9, the J call TRBJ2-7, with TRBD1 as a possible D gene (5 bases). Trimming took off 4 bases at V and 2 bases at J, with 18 bases between the two ends. The germline gives CDR1 SEHNR, CDR2 FQNEAQ (reference sequence). The CDR3 is 16 amino acids. The CDR3 is CASSSSRADYPYEQYV. The CDR3 DNA reads as TGTGCCAGCAGCTCCTCCAGGGCAGATTACCCCTACGAGCAGTACGTC.

This clonotype occurred a few times. The rearrangement uses TRBV7-9 and TRBJ1-1; no clear D gene. Trimming took 6 bases from V and 1 from J, leaving 9 bases between them. CDR3 length: 13 amino acids. The V gene's germline CDR1 is SEHNR and CDR2 FQNEAQ (reference sequence). This CDR3 is CASRFDKNTEAFF. The CDR3 DNA follows: TGTGCCAGCAGATTCGACAAGAACACTGAAGCTTTCTTT.

This clonotype occurred many times. V and J are TRBV7-2 and TRBJ1-4, with D unresolved. This CDR3 is 14 amino acids long. CDR1 is SGHTA, CDR2 FQGNSA, per germline. Trimming stripped 5 bases from V and 7 bases from J, with 14 bases between. Here the CDR3 reads CASSRIQQGEKLFF. The CDR3 DNA sequence: TGTGCCAGCAGCCGAATACAGCAAGGTGAAAAACTGTTTTTT.

The sample holds a few counts of this clonotype. J is TRBJ2-3 and V is TRBV7-2; 9 nucleotides align to TRBD2. Trimming removed 4 bases from V and 3 bases from J; junction bases left unmatched: 8. CDR3 length: 16 residues. CDR1 SGHTA and CDR2 FQGNSA come from the germline V gene. CDR3 sequence reads: CASSWRGREGTDTQYF. In nucleotides, the CDR3 is TGTGCCAGCAGCTGGCGCGGGAGGGAGGGGACAGATACGCAGTATTTT.

This chain uses TRBV15 with TRBJ2-6; unclear D gene. Germline CDR1 LNHNV, CDR2 YYDKDF (reference sequence). V was clipped by 0 bases and J by 1 base, with 7 bases between them. This CDR3 comprises 16 residues. The CDR3 sequence: CATSRDIGSGANVLTF. The CDR3 bases are TGTGCCACCAGCAGAGATATAGGGTCTGGGGCCAACGTCCTGACTTTC.